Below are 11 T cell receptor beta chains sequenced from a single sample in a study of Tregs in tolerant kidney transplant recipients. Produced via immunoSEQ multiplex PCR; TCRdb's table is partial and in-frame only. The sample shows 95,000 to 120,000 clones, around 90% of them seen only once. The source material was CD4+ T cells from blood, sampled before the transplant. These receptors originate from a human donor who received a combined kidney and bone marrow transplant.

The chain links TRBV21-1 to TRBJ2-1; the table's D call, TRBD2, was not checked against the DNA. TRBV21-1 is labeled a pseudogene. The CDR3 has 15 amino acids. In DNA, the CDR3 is TGTGCCAGCAGCAATTGGTGGGAGAGGTACAATGAGCAGTTCTTC. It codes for CASSNWWERYNEQFF.

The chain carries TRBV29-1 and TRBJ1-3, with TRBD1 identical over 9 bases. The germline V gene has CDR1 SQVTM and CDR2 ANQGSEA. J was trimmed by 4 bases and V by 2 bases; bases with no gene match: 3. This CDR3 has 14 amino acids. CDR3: CSVETGTGGNTIYF. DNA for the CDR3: TGCAGCGTTGAAACCGGGACAGGGGGAAACACCATATATTTT.

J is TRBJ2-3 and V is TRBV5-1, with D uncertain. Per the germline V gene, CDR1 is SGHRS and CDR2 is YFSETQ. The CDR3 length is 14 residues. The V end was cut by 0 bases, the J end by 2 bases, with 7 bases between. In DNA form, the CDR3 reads TGCGCCAGCAGCTTGGGGGCGATCACAGATACGCAGTATTTT. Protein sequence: CASSLGAITDTQYF.

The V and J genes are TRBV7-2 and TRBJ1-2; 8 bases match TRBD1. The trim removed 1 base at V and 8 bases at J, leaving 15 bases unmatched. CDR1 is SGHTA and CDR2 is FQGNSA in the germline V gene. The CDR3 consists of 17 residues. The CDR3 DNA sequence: TGTGCCAGCAGCTTAGTTATCGACAGGGGAGGATTCGACGGCTACACCTTC. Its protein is CASSLVIDRGGFDGYTF.

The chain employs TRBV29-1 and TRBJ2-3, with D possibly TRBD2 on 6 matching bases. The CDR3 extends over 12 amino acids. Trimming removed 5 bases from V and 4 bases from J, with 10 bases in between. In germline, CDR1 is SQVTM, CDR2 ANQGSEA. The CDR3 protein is CSVPSGADTQYF. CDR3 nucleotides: TGCAGCGTTCCCTCGGGGGCAGATACGCAGTATTTT.

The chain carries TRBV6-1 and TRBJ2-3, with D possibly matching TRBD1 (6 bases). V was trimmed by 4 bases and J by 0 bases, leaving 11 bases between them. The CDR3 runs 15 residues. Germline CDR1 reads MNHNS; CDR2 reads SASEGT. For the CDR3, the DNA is TGTGCCAGCAGTGGAGGTCAGGGGAGCACAGATACGCAGTATTTT. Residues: CASSGGQGSTDTQYF.

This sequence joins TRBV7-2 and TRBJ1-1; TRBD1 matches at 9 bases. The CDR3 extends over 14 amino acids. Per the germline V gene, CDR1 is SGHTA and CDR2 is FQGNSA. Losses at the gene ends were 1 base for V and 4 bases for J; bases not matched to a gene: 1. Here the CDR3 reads CASSLVTGGTEAFF. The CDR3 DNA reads TGTGCCAGCAGCTTAGTGACAGGGGGCACTGAAGCTTTCTTT.

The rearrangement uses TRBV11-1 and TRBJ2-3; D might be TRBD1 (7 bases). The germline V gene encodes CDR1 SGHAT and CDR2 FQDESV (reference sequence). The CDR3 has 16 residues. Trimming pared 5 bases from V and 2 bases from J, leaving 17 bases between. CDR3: CASSRPGGQLTDTQYF. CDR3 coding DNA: TGTGCCAGCAGCCGGCCAGGGGGGCAGCTCACAGATACGCAGTATTTT. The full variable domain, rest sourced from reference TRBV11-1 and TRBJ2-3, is EAEVAQSPRYKITEKSQAVAFWCDPISGHATLYWYRQILGQGPELLVQFQDESVVDDSQLPKDRFSAERLKGVDSTLKIQPAELGDSAMYLCASSRPGGQLTDTQYFGPGTRLTVL.

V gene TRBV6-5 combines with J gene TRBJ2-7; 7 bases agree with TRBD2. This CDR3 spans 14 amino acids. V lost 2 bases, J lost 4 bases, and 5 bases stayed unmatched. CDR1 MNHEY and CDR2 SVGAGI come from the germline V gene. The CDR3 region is CASSYGGGRYEQYF. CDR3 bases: TGTGCCAGCAGTTACGGGGGGGGGAGATACGAGCAGTACTTC.

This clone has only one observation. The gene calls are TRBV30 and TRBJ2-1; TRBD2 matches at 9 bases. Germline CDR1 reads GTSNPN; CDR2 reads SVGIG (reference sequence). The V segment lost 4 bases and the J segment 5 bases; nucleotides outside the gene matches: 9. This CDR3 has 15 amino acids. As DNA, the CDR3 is TGTGCCTGGATCCCGGCAAGCGGGAGGAACAATGAGCAGTTCTTC. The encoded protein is CAWIPASGRNNEQFF.

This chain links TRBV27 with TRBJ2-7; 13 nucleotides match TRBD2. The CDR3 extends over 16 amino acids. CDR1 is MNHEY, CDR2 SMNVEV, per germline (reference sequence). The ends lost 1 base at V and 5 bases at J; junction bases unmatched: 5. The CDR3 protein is CASSLWTSGSINEQYF. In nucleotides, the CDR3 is TGTGCCAGCAGTTTATGGACTAGCGGGAGTATCAACGAGCAGTACTTC.